Listed below are T cell receptor beta chains from one sample, sequenced in a study of shared clonotypes between healthy human individuals. Data came from immunoSEQ multiplex PCR; TCRdb stores just in-frame clones and leaves some out. The sample contains about 480,000 clones, 60% to 80% of which appear only once. The sequenced material came from PBMCs. The source of these receptors is a woman aged 40 to 50 in good health. Some clones in this sample may be carry-over from other donors' samples. Each CDR3 is given with its conserved first and last residue. Each record gives: J gene, clone size, V gene, D gene, CDR3 protein, CDR3 DNA. D genes are given only for firm matches. Clone sizes are given selectively: once, few, many, or a class where the clone is expanded.

TRBJ2-7 once TRBV5-1 TRBD2 CASSPRLAGDEQYF TGCGCCAGCAGCCCGAGACTAGCGGGCGACGAGCAGTACTTC
TRBJ2-5 NA TRBV2 TRBD1 CASSTDRGLPPPGTQYF TGTGCCAGCAGTACGGACAGGGGCTTGCCACCCCCTGGGACCCAGTACTTC
TRBJ2-3 NA TRBV28 NA CASRASPDTQYF TGTGCCAGCAGGGCGTCCCCAGATACGCAGTATTTT
TRBJ2-1 NA TRBV30 TRBD2 CAWSVGGSSYNEQFF TGTGCCTGGAGTGTAGGCGGGAGCTCCTACAATGAGCAGTTCTTC
TRBJ2-7 NA TRBV29-1 NA CSVRRSNYEQYF TGCAGCGTTCGAAGGTCCAACTACGAGCAGTACTTC
TRBJ2-7 NA TRBV11-2 NA CASSLTKLGEQYF TGTGCCAGCAGCTTAACCAAACTGGGCGAGCAGTACTTC
TRBJ2-5 NA TRBV5-1 TRBD1 CASSSQGTETQYF TGCGCCAGCAGCTCACAGGGGACAGAGACCCAGTACTTC
TRBJ2-6 NA TRBV27 TRBD1 CASSSFLFGQGISGANVLTF TGTGCCAGCTCCTCTTTCCTATTCGGACAGGGAATATCTGGGGCCAACGTCCTGACTTTC
TRBJ1-2 NA TRBV18 NA CASSPRYPFSTF TGTGCCAGCTCACCACGTTATCCCTTTAGCACCTTC
TRBJ2-3 NA TRBV11-3 TRBD2 CASSLVLAGGPSTDTQYF TGTGCCAGCAGCCTCGTGCTAGCGGGAGGGCCCAGCACAGATACGCAGTATTTT
TRBJ2-2 NA TRBV18 TRBD1 CASSLGQAVAAGELFF TGTGCCAGCTCACTAGGACAGGCAGTTGCGGCCGGGGAGCTGTTTTTT
TRBJ2-2 NA TRBV7-9 NA CASSLGPRVSGELFF TGTGCCAGCAGCTTAGGTCCGAGGGTTTCCGGGGAGCTGTTTTTT
TRBJ1-5 NA TRBV4-1 NA CASSQGRTTAQPQHF TGCGCCAGCAGCCAAGGTCGCACAACCGCCCAGCCCCAGCATTTT
TRBJ2-7 NA TRBV28 NA CASSPPGPSYEQYF TGTGCCAGCAGTCCCCCGGGACCTAGCTACGAGCAGTACTTC
TRBJ2-3 once TRBV7-2 NA CASSPTVLGTDTQYF TGTGCCAGCAGCCCTACTGTACTAGGAACAGATACGCAGTATTTT
TRBJ2-7 NA TRBV28 TRBD2 CASSYKFPQVDGTNSYEQYF TGTGCCAGCAGTTACAAATTCCCCCAGGTCGACGGGACTAACTCCTACGAGCAGTACTTC
TRBJ1-2 once TRBV15 NA CATSDGNYGYTF TGTGCCACCTCGGACGGAAACTATGGCTACACCTTC
TRBJ1-6 NA TRBV6-5 TRBD1 CASSPSRDRGSPLHF TGTGCCAGCAGCCCATCCCGGGACAGAGGATCACCCCTCCACTTT
TRBJ2-3 NA TRBV19 TRBD1 CASSNRGQRDTQYF TGTGCCAGTAGCAACAGGGGGCAAAGAGATACGCAGTATTTT
TRBJ2-7 NA TRBV4-2 TRBD2 CASSQDELAGGYEQYF TGTGCCAGCAGCCAAGATGAACTAGCGGGAGGGTACGAGCAGTACTTC
TRBJ2-3 NA TRBV29-1 TRBD1 CSVEGGTGQSTDTQYF TGCAGCGTTGAAGGGGGGACAGGTCAGAGCACAGATACGCAGTATTTT
TRBJ1-2 once TRBV6-5 NA CASSYLPGPLNYGYTF TGTGCCAGCAGTTACCTGCCGGGACCTTTGAACTATGGCTACACCTTC
TRBJ2-5 NA TRBV7-2 NA CASSLEHRGGQYF TGTGCCAGCAGCTTAGAACACAGGGGGGGCCAGTACTTC
TRBJ1-1 NA TRBV27 NA CASSLSAPQGRLNTEAFF TGTGCCAGCAGTTTATCAGCCCCACAGGGCCGCTTAAACACTGAAGCTTTCTTT
TRBJ2-7 NA TRBV6-1 TRBD1 CASRPPGQGLYEQYF TGTGCCAGCAGACCGCCGGGACAGGGACTCTACGAGCAGTACTTC
TRBJ2-4 NA TRBV18 NA CASSPPNLRPASIQYF TGTGCCAGCTCACCGCCCAATTTACGACCGGCCAGCATTCAGTACTTC
TRBJ2-1 NA TRBV29-1 TRBD1 CSVADRDRVLREQFF TGCAGCGTTGCCGACCGGGACAGGGTCCTGCGAGAGCAGTTCTTC
TRBJ2-7 NA TRBV30 NA CAWSVSGVEQYF TGTGCCTGGAGTGTATCAGGGGTCGAGCAGTACTTC
TRBJ1-2 few TRBV5-5 NA CASSLGHGNFYGYTF TGTGCCAGCAGCTTGGGGCACGGAAATTTCTATGGCTACACCTTC
TRBJ2-3 NA TRBV19 TRBD1 CASSINRGPTDTQYF TGTGCCAGTAGTATTAACAGGGGGCCGACAGATACGCAGTATTTT
TRBJ1-1 NA TRBV6-5 NA CASSRAHPNTEAFF TGTGCCAGCAGCCGGGCCCACCCCAACACTGAAGCTTTCTTT
TRBJ2-3 NA TRBV5-4 TRBD2 CASSYPGLAGEGADTQYF TGTGCCAGCAGCTATCCGGGACTAGCGGGCGAAGGGGCAGATACGCAGTATTTT
TRBJ2-7 NA TRBV18 TRBD1 CASSPDRDTYEQYF TGTGCCAGCTCACCTGACAGGGATACCTACGAGCAGTACTTC
TRBJ2-5 once TRBV19 NA CASSIAGAGEETQYF TGTGCCAGTAGTATAGCGGGAGCTGGAGAAGAGACCCAGTACTTC
TRBJ1-1 NA TRBV30 NA CAWSVQANTEAFF TGTGCCTGGAGTGTACAGGCGAACACTGAAGCTTTCTTT